The next 30 T cell receptor beta chains were all read from a single sample in a study of T cells in Graves' hyperthyroidism and ophthalmopathy. Researchers took RNA transcripts and amplified the TCR beta CDR3 regions from them. The HTBI set primed first-round TCR CDR3 RT-PCR. MiXCR, run by TCRdb on the multiplex PCR reads, gives a single entry per CDR3 protein. This repertoire shows 96,000 or so distinct CDR3 sequences, roughly 56% found once; its top ten account for roughly a quarter. Sequenced sample: blood. These receptors were obtained from a middle-aged woman with Graves' hyperthyroidism.

This clonotype occurred many times. The CDR3 loop is CASSLGAGAYEQYF. The CDR3 DNA sequence: TGCGCCAGCAGCTTGGGAGCGGGAGCCTACGAGCAGTACTTC. V and J are TRBV5-1 and TRBJ2-7; TRBD2 aligns across 8 bases. Germline V lookup: CDR1 SGHRS, CDR2 YFSETQ. The V and J ends lost 0 bases and 2 bases, in that order; junction bases with no gene match: 1. This CDR3 is built from 14 residues.

This clonotype was detected a few times. A much larger clone lies one base from this, so it may be a read error. The chain uses TRBV7-3 and TRBJ1-1, with D maybe TRBD1 (5 bases). V lost 5 bases, J lost 6 bases, and 13 bases lay in between. Germline V lookup: CDR1 SGHTA, CDR2 FQGTGA. The CDR3 has 13 residues. CDR3: CASSAGLGAEAFF. CDR3 coding DNA: TGTGCCAGCAGCGCAGGGCTTGGAGCTGAAGCTTTCTTT.

The chain carries TRBV5-1 and TRBJ2-7, with TRBD1 matching over 7 bases. V lost 4 bases to trimming and J lost 7 bases; unmatched junction nucleotides: 11. From germline, CDR1 is SGHRS and CDR2 YFSETQ. The CDR3 is 14 residues long. The CDR3 nucleotides read TGCGCCAGCAGCGACGCCCAGGGGGATCAGGAGCAGTACTTC. Its translation: CASSDAQGDQEQYF. Full variable domain (outside the CDR3, taken from reference TRBV5-1 and TRBJ2-7): KAGVTQTPRYLIKTRGQQVTLSCSPISGHRSVSWYQQTPGQGLQFLFEYFSETQRNKGNFPGRFSGRQFSNSRSEMNVSTLELGDSALYLCASSDAQGDQEQYFGPGTRLTVT.

This clonotype has a count of ten or more. CDR3 loop: CASSAGQGPTEAFF. CDR3 sequence (DNA): TGTGCCAGCAGCGCCGGACAGGGGCCCACTGAAGCTTTCTTT. The chain links TRBV5-8 to TRBJ1-1, with 9 bases aligning to TRBD1. CDR3 length: 14 amino acids. Germline CDR1 and CDR2: SGHTS and YDEGEE. After removal of 4 bases from V and 4 bases from J, the junction contained 5 bases not matched to a gene.

CDR3: CASSLKLPWTSGTANTGELFF. In nucleotides, the CDR3 is TGCGCCAGCAGTTTAAAGCTCCCATGGACTAGCGGGACAGCGAACACCGGGGAGCTGTTTTTT. The chain uses TRBV5-1 and TRBJ2-2, with TRBD2 matching over 12 bases. The CDR3 totals 21 residues. The J segment lost 0 bases and the V segment lost 5 bases, leaving 17 bases of the junction unmatched. CDR1 is SGHRS, CDR2 YFSETQ, per germline.

This clonotype has a count of ten or more. The chain employs TRBV20-1 and TRBJ1-4; possibly TRBD1 for D (5 bases). The CDR3 contains 14 residues. From germline, CDR1 is DFQATT and CDR2 SNEGSKA (reference sequence). Trimming pared 1 base from V and 4 bases from J, leaving 10 bases between. CDR3 in DNA: TGCAGTGCTAGAGCCAGACAGAGTAATGAAAAACTGTTTTTT. The encoded protein is CSARARQSNEKLFF.

This clonotype was detected a few times. The chain is built from TRBV7-2 and TRBJ2-2; 7 nucleotides line up with TRBD1. This CDR3 region has 16 residues. V lost 3 bases and J lost 5; bases outside the gene matches: 9. Germline assignment: CDR1 SGHTA and CDR2 FQGNSA. The CDR3 loop reads CASSFPGQRTTGELFF. The CDR3 DNA reads as TGTGCCAGCAGCTTTCCGGGACAGAGAACTACCGGGGAGCTGTTTTTT.

The chain recombines TRBV30 with TRBJ2-6, with a tentative D call TRBD1 (5 bases). Germline-derived CDR1 and CDR2 are GTSNPN and SVGIG (reference sequence). This CDR3 contains 9 residues. The V end was cut by 1 base, the J end by 18 bases, with 7 bases between. CDR3 coding DNA: TGTGCCTGGAGTGGCGACAGGACTTTC. Encoded protein: CAWSGDRTF.

The V call is TRBV29-1, the J call TRBJ2-6; D gene ambiguous. CDR3 length equals 14 residues. Germline CDR1 SQVTM, CDR2 ANQGSEA. The germline V and J ends were trimmed by 0 bases and 6 bases, with 9 bases remaining between them. CDR3 coding DNA: TGCAGCGTTGAAGATCGAGTAGCGGCCAACGTCCTGACTTTC. Amino acids: CSVEDRVAANVLTF.

Regarding this clonotype: With a much larger clone just one base away, this may be a read error. The V and J genes are TRBV5-4 and TRBJ2-2; 7 bases are a match to TRBD2. The CDR3 contains 14 residues. Germline loops: CDR1 SGHNT, CDR2 YYREEE (reference sequence). The CDR3 loop reads CASSLAGTTGGLFF. The CDR3 DNA reads as TGTGCCAGCAGCTTAGCGGGAACTACCGGGGGGCTGTTTTTT.

V gene TRBV29-1 combines with J gene TRBJ2-2, with D possibly TRBD1 on 6 matching bases. Germline CDR1 and CDR2: SQVTM and ANQGSEA. V was clipped by 4 bases and J by 7 bases, with 7 bases between them. This CDR3 contains 11 residues. The CDR3 DNA reads TGCAGCGTTGGAGGGGGCGGGGAGCTGTTTTTT. Its translation: CSVGGGGELFF.

This clonotype was seen at least ten times. This chain links TRBV7-3 with TRBJ2-2; no reliable D call. V lost 3 bases to trimming and J lost 1 base, with 6 bases between them. Germline CDR1 reads SGHTA; CDR2 reads FQGTGA. This CDR3 spans 14 amino acids. DNA of the CDR3: TGTGCCAGCAGCTTTAAACAGAACACCGGGGAGCTGTTTTTT. This codes for CASSFKQNTGELFF.

This clonotype was seen at least ten times. The chain recombines TRBV7-9 with TRBJ2-7; D gene uncertain. CDR1 and CDR2 (germline): SEHNR, FQNEAQ (reference sequence). Trimming pared 0 bases from V and 2 bases from J, leaving 11 bases between. This CDR3 is 15 amino acids long. DNA of the CDR3: TGTGCCAGCAGCTTAGCGGGTGGCAGTACCTACGAGCAGTACTTC. The encoded protein is CASSLAGGSTYEQYF.

As to this clonotype: A much more abundant neighbour one base away suggests this may be a read error. V and J are TRBV2 and TRBJ2-7; D unclear. V was cut by 4 bases and J by 5 bases, with 12 bases left in between. The CDR3 runs 13 residues. Germline CDR1 reads SNHLY; CDR2 reads FYNNEI. CDR3 sequence (DNA): TGTGCCAGCAGTGGGCTCCATAACGACGAGCAGTACTTC. It specifies CASSGLHNDEQYF.

The chain is built from TRBV13 and TRBJ1-5; D is ambiguous. The V and J ends lost 0 bases and 0 bases respectively, with 3 bases between them. Germline values: CDR1 PRHDT, CDR2 FYEKMQ (reference sequence). The CDR3 spans 14 residues. In DNA, the CDR3 is TGTGCCAGCAGCTTAGGCTATAGCAATCAGCCCCAGCATTTT. Translation: CASSLGYSNQPQHF.

This sequence joins TRBV20-1 and TRBJ2-7; perhaps D is TRBD1 or TRBD2 (5 bases each). The CDR3 has 11 amino acids. Germline V CDR1 and CDR2: DFQATT, SNEGSKA (reference sequence). V lost 5 bases and J 6 bases, leaving 11 bases between the germline ends. The CDR3: CSAPGTGEQYF. CDR3 bases: TGCAGTGCTCCAGGGACGGGCGAGCAGTACTTC.

The genes are TRBV20-1 and TRBJ2-3, with 16 bases lining up with TRBD2. Germline V gene sequence: CDR1 DFQATT, CDR2 SNEGSKA (reference sequence). This CDR3 has 17 residues. V gave up 6 bases and J gave up 6 bases; unmatched junction bases: 12. The CDR3 here is CSATSGTSGRAWDTQYF. DNA for the CDR3: TGCAGTGCAACGTCCGGGACTAGCGGGAGGGCCTGGGATACGCAGTATTTT.

Turning to this clonotype: Its ends do not fully match the called genes, so a read error is possible. The chain carries TRBV2 and TRBJ2-6; TRBD1 matches at 10 bases. This CDR3 is built from 15 residues. Germline assignment: CDR1 SNHLY and CDR2 FYNNEI. The CDR3 reads CASSLSGTGATVLTF. CDR3 coding DNA: TGTGCCAGCAGTTTATCAGGGACAGGGGCCACCGTCCTGACTTTC.

This clonotype has only a few counts. The genes are TRBV28 and TRBJ2-7; D gene uncertain. The V end lost 4 bases, the J end lost 4 bases, and 5 bases lay between the germline ends. Germline lookup yields CDR1 MDHEN and CDR2 SYDVKM. There are 11 residues in the CDR3. This CDR3 is CASSSLYEQYF. The CDR3 nucleotides are TGTGCCAGCAGTTCCCTTTACGAGCAGTACTTC.

This clonotype was seen a few times. The rearrangement joins TRBV20-1 to TRBJ2-5, with D perhaps TRBD1 or TRBD2 (5 bases each). The V end was cut by 3 bases, the J end by 5 bases, with 13 bases between. The CDR3 has 13 amino acids. Per germline, CDR1 DFQATT and CDR2 SNEGSKA (reference sequence). The CDR3 nucleotides are TGCAGTGCTAGGAAAAGGGGCGGGGAGACCCAGTACTTC. It yields the protein CSARKRGGETQYF.

This clonotype showed up many times. The chain combines TRBV6-5 with TRBJ2-5; 11 nucleotides line up with TRBD2. Trimming took 7 bases from V and 4 from J; bases not matched to a gene: 2. Germline V CDR1 and CDR2: MNHEY, SVGAGI. The CDR3 runs to 13 residues. This CDR3 is CASKTSGRETQYF. CDR3 in DNA: TGTGCCAGCAAAACTAGCGGGAGAGAGACCCAGTACTTC.

This clonotype was counted many times. V is TRBV5-1 and J is TRBJ2-5; TRBD2 matches 13 bases. This CDR3 comprises 16 residues. Trimming at V came to 4 bases and at J to 5 bases, leaving 8 bases not matched to a gene. CDR1 is SGHRS, CDR2 YFSETQ, per germline. The CDR3 is CASSNGLAGVGETQYF. DNA for the CDR3: TGCGCCAGCAGCAACGGACTAGCGGGAGTCGGGGAGACCCAGTACTTC.

This clonotype appeared once. The conserved final phenylalanine or tryptophan is absent from the CDR3, which likely points to a read error. V usage is TRBV29-1 and J usage is TRBJ2-7; D is perhaps TRBD2 (6 bases). Germline values: CDR1 SQVTM, CDR2 ANQGSEA. CDR3 length equals 12 residues. V was cut by 5 bases and J by 2 bases, with 10 bases left in between. The CDR3 nucleotides are TGCAGCGTTTCGACGGGGGCCTACGAGCAGTACCTC. Protein product: CSVSTGAYEQYL.

V usage is TRBV6-5 and J usage is TRBJ1-2; 9 bases agree with TRBD1. V lost 0 bases and J lost 4; bases outside the gene matches: 0. Germline CDR1 reads MNHEY; CDR2 reads SVGAGI. The CDR3 spans 14 residues. The CDR3 DNA is TGTGCCAGCAGTTACTCGGGACAGGGCTATGGCTACACCTTC. Protein sequence: CASSYSGQGYGYTF.

This chain joins TRBV20-1 and TRBJ1-5; 9 nucleotides agree with TRBD1. Germline V gene sequence: CDR1 DFQATT, CDR2 SNEGSKA (reference sequence). The J segment lost 14 bases and the V segment lost 6 bases, leaving 14 bases of the junction unmatched. CDR3 length: 13 residues. The CDR3: CSALARTGVYEHF. In nucleotides, the CDR3 is TGCAGTGCCCTGGCCCGGACAGGGGTCTACGAGCATTTT.

Details on this clonotype: Since a much larger clone is just one base distant, this may be a read error. This chain links TRBV10-2 with TRBJ1-4, with 11 nucleotides matching TRBD1. CDR3 size: 16 residues. The V and J ends lost 6 bases and 10 bases, in that order; junction bases with no gene match: 13. CDR1 WSHSY and CDR2 SAAADI come from the germline V gene. The CDR3 DNA is TGCGCCAGCAGCCGGGACAGGGGGGAAGGAAGTAGAAAACTGTTTTTT. Translation gives CASSRDRGEGSRKLFF.

This clonotype was seen ten or more times. This sequence joins TRBV5-1 and TRBJ1-3; D unclear. The CDR3 covers 19 residues. V lost 0 bases, J lost 1 base, and 20 bases lay in between. The V gene's germline CDR1 is SGHRS and CDR2 YFSETQ. The DNA of the CDR3 is TGCGCCAGCAGCTTGGACGCTTCTCGTCGCTTAGGTTCTGGAAACACCATATATTTT. It codes for CASSLDASRRLGSGNTIYF. Full variable domain (rest looked up from reference TRBV5-1 and TRBJ1-3): KAGVTQTPRYLIKTRGQQVTLSCSPISGHRSVSWYQQTPGQGLQFLFEYFSETQRNKGNFPGRFSGRQFSNSRSEMNVSTLELGDSALYLCASSLDASRRLGSGNTIYFGEGSWLTVV.

Turning to this clonotype: Given a much more abundant clone one base away, this may be a read error. V is TRBV7-3 and J is TRBJ2-7; D is perhaps TRBD1 or TRBD2 (5 bases each). Germline V gene sequence: CDR1 SGHTA, CDR2 FQGTGA. This CDR3 spans 16 amino acids. The V end was cut by 5 bases, the J end by 5 bases, with 22 bases between. CDR3 DNA sequence: TGTGCCAGCAGCCAAGGGGCAGCTAGCATAAGCCACGAGCAGTACTTC. This encodes CASSQGAASISHEQYF.

Comments on this clonotype: The CDR3 ends on some other residue instead of the conserved phenylalanine or tryptophan, so this is likely a read error. V and J are TRBV20-1 and TRBJ2-5; D perhaps matches TRBD2 (5 bases). Between the trimmed V and J ends, which lost 2 bases and 5 bases, there was a span of 9 bases. Germline assignment: CDR1 DFQATT and CDR2 SNEGSKA (reference sequence). CDR3 length equals 12 residues. CDR3 region: CSARLASETQYL. CDR3 DNA: TGCAGTGCTAGACTAGCCTCGGAGACCCAGTACCTC.

This clonotype has at least ten counts. This chain uses TRBV7-2 with TRBJ2-7; TRBD2 aligns across 10 bases. The germline CDR1 and CDR2 sequences are SGHTA and FQGNSA. The J segment lost 2 bases and the V segment lost 7 bases, leaving 8 bases of the junction unmatched. CDR3 length equals 15 residues. CDR3 sequence (DNA): TGTGCCAGCACCCTAGGACTAGCGGCCACCTACGAGCAGTACTTC. This gives the protein CASTLGLAATYEQYF.